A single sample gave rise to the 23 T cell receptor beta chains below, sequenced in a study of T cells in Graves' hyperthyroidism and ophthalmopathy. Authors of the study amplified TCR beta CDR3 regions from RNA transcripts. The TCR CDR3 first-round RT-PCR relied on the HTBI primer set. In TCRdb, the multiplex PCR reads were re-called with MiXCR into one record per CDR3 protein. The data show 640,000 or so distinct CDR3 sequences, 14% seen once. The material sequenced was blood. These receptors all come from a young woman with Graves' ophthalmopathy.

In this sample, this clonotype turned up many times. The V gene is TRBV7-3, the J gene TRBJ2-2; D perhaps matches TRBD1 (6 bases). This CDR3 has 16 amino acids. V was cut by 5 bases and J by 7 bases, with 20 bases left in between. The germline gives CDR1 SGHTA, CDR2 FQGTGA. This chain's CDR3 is CASSPPLGAFGGELFF. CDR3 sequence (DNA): TGTGCCAGCAGCCCACCTTTGGGGGCTTTCGGCGGGGAGCTGTTTTTT.

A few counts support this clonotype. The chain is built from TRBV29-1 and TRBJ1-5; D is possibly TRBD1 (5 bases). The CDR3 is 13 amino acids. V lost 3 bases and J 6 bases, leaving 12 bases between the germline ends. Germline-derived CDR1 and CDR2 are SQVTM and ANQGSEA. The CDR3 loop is CSVDQGEGQPQHF. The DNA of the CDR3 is TGCAGCGTTGACCAGGGAGAAGGTCAGCCCCAGCATTTT.

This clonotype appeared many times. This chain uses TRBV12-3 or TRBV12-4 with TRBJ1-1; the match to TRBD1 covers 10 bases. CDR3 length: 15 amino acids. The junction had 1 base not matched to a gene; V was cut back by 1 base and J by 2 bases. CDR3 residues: CASSLGDRGNTEAFF. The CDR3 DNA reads TGTGCCAGCAGTTTAGGGGACAGGGGCAACACTGAAGCTTTCTTT.

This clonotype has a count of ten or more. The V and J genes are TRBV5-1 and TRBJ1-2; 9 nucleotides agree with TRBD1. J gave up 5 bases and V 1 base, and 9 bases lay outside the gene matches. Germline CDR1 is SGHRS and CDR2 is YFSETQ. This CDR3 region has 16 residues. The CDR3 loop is CASSLRTGAVVYGYTF. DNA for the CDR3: TGCGCCAGCAGCTTGAGGACAGGGGCGGTCGTTTATGGCTACACCTTC. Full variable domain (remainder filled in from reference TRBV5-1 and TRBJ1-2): KAGVTQTPRYLIKTRGQQVTLSCSPISGHRSVSWYQQTPGQGLQFLFEYFSETQRNKGNFPGRFSGRQFSNSRSEMNVSTLELGDSALYLCASSLRTGAVVYGYTFGSGTRLTVV.

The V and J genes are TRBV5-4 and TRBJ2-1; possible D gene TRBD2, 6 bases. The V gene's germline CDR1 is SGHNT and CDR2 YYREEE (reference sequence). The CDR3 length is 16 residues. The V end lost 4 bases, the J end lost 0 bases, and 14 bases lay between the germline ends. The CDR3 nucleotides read TGTGCCAGCAGCACACCGGACTATAGCTCCTACAATGAGCAGTTCTTC. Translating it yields CASSTPDYSSYNEQFF.

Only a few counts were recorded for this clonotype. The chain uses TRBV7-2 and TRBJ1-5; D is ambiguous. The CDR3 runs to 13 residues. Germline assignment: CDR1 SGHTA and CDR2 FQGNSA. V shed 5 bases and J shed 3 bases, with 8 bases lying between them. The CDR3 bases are TGTGCCAGCAGCCTTCAGGACAATCAGCCCCAGCATTTT. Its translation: CASSLQDNQPQHF. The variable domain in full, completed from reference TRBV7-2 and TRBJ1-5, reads GAGVSQSPSNKVTEKGKDVELRCDPISGHTALYWYRQSLGQGLEFLIYFQGNSAPDKSGLPSDRFSAERTGGSVSTLTIQRTQQEDSAVYLCASSLQDNQPQHFGDGTRLSIL.

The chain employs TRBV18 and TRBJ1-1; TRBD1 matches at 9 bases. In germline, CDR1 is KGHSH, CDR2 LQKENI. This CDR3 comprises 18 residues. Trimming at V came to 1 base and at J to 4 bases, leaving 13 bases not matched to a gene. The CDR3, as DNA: TGTGCCAGCTCACCACAGGGCGGACAGGGGTCAACGCGCACTGAAGCTTTCTTT. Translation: CASSPQGGQGSTRTEAFF.

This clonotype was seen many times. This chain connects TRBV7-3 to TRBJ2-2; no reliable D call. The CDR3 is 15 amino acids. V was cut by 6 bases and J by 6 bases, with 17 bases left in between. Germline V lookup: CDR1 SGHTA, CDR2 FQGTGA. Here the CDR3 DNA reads TGTGCCAGCAGTCCAGTCCTCGGTGGGGCCGGGGAGCTGTTTTTT. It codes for CASSPVLGGAGELFF.

This CDR3 is CASSYSRITEAFF. The CDR3 region has the DNA TGTGCCAGCAGTTACAGCCGAATCACTGAAGCTTTCTTT. The chain combines TRBV6-2 or TRBV6-3 with TRBJ1-1; D gene unclear. The V and J ends lost 2 bases and 4 bases respectively, with 8 bases between them. Germline CDR1 MNHEY, CDR2 SVGEGT. This CDR3 region has 13 residues.

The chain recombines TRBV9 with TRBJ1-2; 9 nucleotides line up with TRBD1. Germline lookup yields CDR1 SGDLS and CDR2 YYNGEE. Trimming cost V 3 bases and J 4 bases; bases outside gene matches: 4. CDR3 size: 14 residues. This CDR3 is CASSGSGQGYGYTF. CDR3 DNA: TGTGCCAGCAGCGGCTCGGGACAGGGCTATGGCTACACCTTC. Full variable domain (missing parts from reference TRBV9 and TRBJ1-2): DSGVTQTPKHLITATGQRVTLRCSPRSGDLSVYWYQQSLDQGLQFLIQYYNGEERAKGNILERFSAQQFPDLHSELNLSSLELGDSALYFCASSGSGQGYGYTFGSGTRLTVV.

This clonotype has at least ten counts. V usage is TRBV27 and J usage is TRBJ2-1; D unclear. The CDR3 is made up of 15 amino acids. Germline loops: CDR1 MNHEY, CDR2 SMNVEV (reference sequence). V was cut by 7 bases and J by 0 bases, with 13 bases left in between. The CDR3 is CASTIHGGSYNEQFF. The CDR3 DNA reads TGTGCCAGCACAATCCACGGCGGCTCCTACAATGAGCAGTTCTTC.

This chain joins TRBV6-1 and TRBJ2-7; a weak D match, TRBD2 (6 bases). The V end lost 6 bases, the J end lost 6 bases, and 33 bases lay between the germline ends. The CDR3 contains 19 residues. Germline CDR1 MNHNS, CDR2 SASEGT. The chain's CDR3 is CASRPSRTKRTAASFEQYF. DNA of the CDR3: TGTGCCAGCAGACCATCTAGGACTAAACGGACCGCGGCTTCTTTCGAGCAGTACTTC.

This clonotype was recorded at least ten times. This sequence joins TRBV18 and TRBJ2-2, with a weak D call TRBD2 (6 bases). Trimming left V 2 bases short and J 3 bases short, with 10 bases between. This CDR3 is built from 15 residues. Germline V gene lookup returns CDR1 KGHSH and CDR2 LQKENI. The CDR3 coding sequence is TGTGCCAGCTCACCAGGGTCGGGAGACACCGGGGAGCTGTTTTTT. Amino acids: CASSPGSGDTGELFF.

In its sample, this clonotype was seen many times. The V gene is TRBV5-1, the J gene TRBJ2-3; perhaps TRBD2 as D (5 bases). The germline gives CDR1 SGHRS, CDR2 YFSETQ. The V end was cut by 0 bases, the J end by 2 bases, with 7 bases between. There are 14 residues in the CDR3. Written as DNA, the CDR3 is TGCGCCAGCAGCTTGGGGGGAGACACAGATACGCAGTATTTT. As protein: CASSLGGDTDTQYF.

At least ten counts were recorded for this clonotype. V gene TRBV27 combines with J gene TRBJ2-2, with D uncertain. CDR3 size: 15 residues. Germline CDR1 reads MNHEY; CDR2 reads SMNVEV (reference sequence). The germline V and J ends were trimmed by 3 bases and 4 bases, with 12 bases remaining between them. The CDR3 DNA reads TGTGCCAGCAGTTTCTTGGCCTTCCGCACCGGGGAGCTGTTTTTT. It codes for CASSFLAFRTGELFF.

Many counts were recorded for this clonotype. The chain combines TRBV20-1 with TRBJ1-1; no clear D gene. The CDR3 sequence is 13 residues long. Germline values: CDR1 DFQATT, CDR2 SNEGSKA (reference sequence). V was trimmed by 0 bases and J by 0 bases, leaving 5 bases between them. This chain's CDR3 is CSARDNLNTEAFF. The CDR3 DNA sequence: TGCAGTGCTAGAGATAATCTGAACACTGAAGCTTTCTTT.

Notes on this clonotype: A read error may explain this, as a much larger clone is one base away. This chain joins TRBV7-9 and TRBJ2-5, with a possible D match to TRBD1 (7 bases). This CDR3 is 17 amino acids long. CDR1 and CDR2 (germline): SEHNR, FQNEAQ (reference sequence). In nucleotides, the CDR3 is TGTGCCAGCAGCTTTGACGCGGGACAGTTAAAAGGAGAGACCCGGTACTTC. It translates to CASSFDAGQLKGETRYF.

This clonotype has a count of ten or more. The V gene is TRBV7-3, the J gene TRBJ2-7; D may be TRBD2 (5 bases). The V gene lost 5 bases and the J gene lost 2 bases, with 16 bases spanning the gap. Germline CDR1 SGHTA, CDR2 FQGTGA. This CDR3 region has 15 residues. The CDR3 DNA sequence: TGTGCCAGCAGCCTACGGGCGGGCCTCACCTACGAGCAGTACTTC. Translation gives CASSLRAGLTYEQYF.

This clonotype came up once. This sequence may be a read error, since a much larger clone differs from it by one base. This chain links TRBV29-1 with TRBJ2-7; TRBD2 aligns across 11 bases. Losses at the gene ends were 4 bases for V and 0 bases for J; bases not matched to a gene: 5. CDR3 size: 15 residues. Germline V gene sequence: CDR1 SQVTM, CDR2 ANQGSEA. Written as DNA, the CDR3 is TGCAGCGTTGTGGAACTAGCGGGAGCCTCCTACGAGCAGTACTTC. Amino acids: CSVVELAGASYEQYF.

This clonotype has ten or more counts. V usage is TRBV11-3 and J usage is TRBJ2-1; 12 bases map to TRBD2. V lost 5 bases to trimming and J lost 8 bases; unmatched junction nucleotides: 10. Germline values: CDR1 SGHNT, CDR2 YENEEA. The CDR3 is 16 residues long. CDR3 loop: CASSREATSGSDEQFF. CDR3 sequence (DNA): TGTGCCAGCAGCAGGGAGGCGACTAGCGGGAGCGATGAGCAGTTCTTC.

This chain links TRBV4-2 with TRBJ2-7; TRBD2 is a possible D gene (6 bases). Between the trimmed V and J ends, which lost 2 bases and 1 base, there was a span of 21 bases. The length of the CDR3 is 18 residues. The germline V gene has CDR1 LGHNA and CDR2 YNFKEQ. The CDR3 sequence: CASSQPLEGSGRSYEQYF. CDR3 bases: TGTGCCAGCAGCCAACCTTTAGAGGGGTCAGGGAGGTCCTACGAGCAGTACTTC.

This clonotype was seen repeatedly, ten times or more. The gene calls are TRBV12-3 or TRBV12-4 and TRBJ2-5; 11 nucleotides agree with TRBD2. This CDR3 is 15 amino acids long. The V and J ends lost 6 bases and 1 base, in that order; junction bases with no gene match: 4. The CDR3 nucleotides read TGTGCCAGCAGCACGGGACTAGCGGTCCAAGAGACCCAGTACTTC. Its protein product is CASSTGLAVQETQYF.

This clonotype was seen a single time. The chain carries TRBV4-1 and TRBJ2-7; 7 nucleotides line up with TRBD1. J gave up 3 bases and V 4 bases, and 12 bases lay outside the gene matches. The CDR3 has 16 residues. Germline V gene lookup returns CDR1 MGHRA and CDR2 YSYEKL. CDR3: CASSPGTDQKYYEQYF. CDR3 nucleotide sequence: TGCGCCAGCAGCCCGGGGACAGACCAAAAGTACTACGAGCAGTACTTC.